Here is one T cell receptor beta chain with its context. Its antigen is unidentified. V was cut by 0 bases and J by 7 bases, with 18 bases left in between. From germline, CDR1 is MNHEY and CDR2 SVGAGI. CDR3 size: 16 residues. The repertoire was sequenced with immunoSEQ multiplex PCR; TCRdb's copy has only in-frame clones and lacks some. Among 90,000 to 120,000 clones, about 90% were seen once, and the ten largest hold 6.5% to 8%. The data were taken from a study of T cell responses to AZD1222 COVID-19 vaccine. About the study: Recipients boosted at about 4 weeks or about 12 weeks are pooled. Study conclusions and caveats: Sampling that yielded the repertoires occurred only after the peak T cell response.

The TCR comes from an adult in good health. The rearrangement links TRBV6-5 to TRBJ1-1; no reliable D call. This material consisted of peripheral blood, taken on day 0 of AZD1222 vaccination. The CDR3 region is CASSYSIRSLVVEAFF. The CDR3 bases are TGTGCCAGCAGTTACTCGATCCGCTCCCTCGTCGTTGAAGCTTTCTTT.